The clone carrying this T cell receptor beta chain was detected many times. Its target is unknown. V was trimmed by 5 bases and J by 0 bases, leaving 11 bases between them. This CDR3 spans 15 amino acids. Germline CDR1 reads SGHVS; CDR2 reads FNYEAQ. Ligated cDNA underwent four rounds of PCR with nested alpha and beta constant region primers and SP2. Alpha and beta constant region primers primed reverse transcription for blood and skin samples. TCRdb fed the UMI-ligation and nested PCR reads into MiXCR, producing one record per CDR3 protein. The sample has 20,000 to 25,000 distinct CDR3 sequences, around 6% seen once; the top ten hold roughly 6.1%. These data are taken from a study of naive and memory T cell subsets. Whole-study findings and limits: Both skin biopsy types reportedly yielded TCRs, tuberculin sites far more. Tuberculin site TCR excess was interpreted as type IV hypersensitivity infiltration. This RNA-based method may be sensitive to activation-related transcript changes.

The treatment was: skin biopsy from PPD injection site in Mantoux-positive individual. TCR cDNA received a 3' ligated oligonucleotide that carried a UMI. This clonotype originated in an adult in good health. V usage is TRBV7-6 and J usage is TRBJ2-1; no firm D call. The sample was skin, taken from a tuberculin skin test site. This chain's CDR3 is CASSPGVSSYNEQFF. CDR3 coding DNA: TGTGCCAGCAGCCCGGGCGTGAGCTCCTACAATGAGCAGTTCTTC.